The present entry profiles one TCR beta chain with its context. These data come from a study of blood T cell repertoires in COVID-19. Sequencing used immunoSEQ multiplex PCR; TCRdb keeps in-frame clones, though not all of them. The sample records about 300,000 clones, 85% to 90% being singletons. The V gene's germline CDR1 is GTSNPN and CDR2 SVGIG (reference sequence). The junction had 13 bases not matched to a gene; V was cut back by 5 bases and J by 5 bases. This CDR3 spans 15 amino acids. The receptor was isolated from a man aged 65 to 85 with acute or convalescent COVID-19. The specimen sequenced was peripheral blood. The rearrangement links TRBV30 to TRBJ1-2, with 8 bases aligning to TRBD1. CDR3 region: CAWGPRTGRGYGYTF. The CDR3 bases are TGTGCCTGGGGTCCTCGGACAGGGAGGGGGTATGGCTACACCTTC.